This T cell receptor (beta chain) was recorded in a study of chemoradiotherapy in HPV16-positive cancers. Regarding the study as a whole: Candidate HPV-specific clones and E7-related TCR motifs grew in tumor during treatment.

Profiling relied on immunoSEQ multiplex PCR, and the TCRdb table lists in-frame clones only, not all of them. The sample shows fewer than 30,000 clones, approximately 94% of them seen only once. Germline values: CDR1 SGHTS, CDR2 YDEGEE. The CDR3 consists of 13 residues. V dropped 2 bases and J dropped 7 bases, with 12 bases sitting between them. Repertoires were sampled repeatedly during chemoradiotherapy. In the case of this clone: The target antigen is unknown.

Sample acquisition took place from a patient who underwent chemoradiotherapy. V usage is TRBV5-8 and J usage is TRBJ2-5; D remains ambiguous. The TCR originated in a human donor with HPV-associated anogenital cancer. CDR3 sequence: CASSLTDYGTQYF. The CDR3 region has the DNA TGTGCCAGCAGCTTAACTGATTACGGGACCCAGTACTTC.